One sample yielded the 24 T cell receptor beta chains listed below, sequenced in a study of metastatic and nonmetastatic thyroid tumors. MiXCR re-clonotyped the PCR reads for TCRdb. Found here are some 21,000 clones, roughly 20% of them singletons; the top ten hold about 26%. Thyroid surgery was performed in patients who had received no treatment beforehand. The sample consisted of blood. The receptors were sampled from a female donor with papillary thyroid cancer or a benign thyroid nodule (not recorded which). Some clones in this sample may be carry-over from other donors' samples.

The sample holds many counts of this clone. The chain joins TRBV3-1 to TRBJ2-7; either TRBD1 or TRBD2 may supply D (5 bases each). The CDR3 covers 14 residues. CDR1 is LGHDT and CDR2 is YNNKEL in the germline V gene (reference sequence). V lost 0 bases, J lost 7 bases, and 13 bases lay in between. In nucleotides, the CDR3 is TGTGCCAGCAGCCAAGAGGGGGTTACGGGTGAGCAGTACTTC. This gives the protein CASSQEGVTGEQYF.

This clone was seen many times. The rearrangement links TRBV5-5 to TRBJ2-7, with 9 bases that match TRBD1. After removal of 2 bases from V and 8 bases from J, the junction contained 14 bases not matched to a gene. Germline-derived CDR1 and CDR2 are SGHKS and YYEKEE (reference sequence). CDR3 size: 16 residues. CDR3 protein: CASSFIRGTGLMKQYF. The DNA for the CDR3 is TGTGCCAGCAGCTTTATTCGTGGGACAGGGTTGATGAAGCAGTACTTC.

There are many counts of this clone. The chain has TRBV7-2 and TRBJ2-1, with D tentatively TRBD1 (5 bases). Trimming removed 1 base from V and 13 bases from J, with 11 bases in between. The germline V gene encodes CDR1 SGHTA and CDR2 FQGNSA. CDR3 size: 12 residues. The CDR3 spells CASSLGATEQFF. The CDR3 DNA sequence: TGTGCCAGCAGCTTAGGTGCGACAGAACAGTTCTTC.

Regarding this clone: An end of the junction differs from the germline gene, which may be a read error. The chain employs TRBV10-3 and TRBJ1-4, with no clear D. The germline V gene encodes CDR1 ENHRY and CDR2 SYGVKD. This CDR3 spans 15 amino acids. CDR3: CVISAVRGDGEKLFF. CDR3 DNA sequence: TGTGTCATCAGTGCGGTTAGAGGCGACGGTGAGAAACTGTTTTTT.

Comments on this clone: A much larger clone lies one base from this, so it may be a read error. The gene calls are TRBV20-1 and TRBJ2-3; the match to TRBD2 covers 8 bases. The CDR3 runs 15 residues. The trim removed 6 bases at V and 8 bases at J, leaving 16 bases unmatched. From germline, CDR1 is DFQATT and CDR2 SNEGSKA (reference sequence). This CDR3 is CSAKGGTRGSGTQYF. The CDR3 DNA reads TGCAGTGCCAAAGGCGGGACTAGGGGTTCGGGTACGCAGTATTTT.

In this sample, this clone turned up many times. J is TRBJ2-1 and V is TRBV12-3 or TRBV12-4, with D possibly TRBD2 on 5 matching bases. The CDR3 totals 15 residues. V lost 4 bases and J 0 bases, leaving 10 bases between the germline ends. Here the CDR3 reads CASSYAGSSYNEQFF. The CDR3 nucleotides read TGTGCCAGCAGTTATGCGGGCAGCTCCTACAATGAGCAGTTCTTC.

This clone has a count of ten or more. The V gene is TRBV18, the J gene TRBJ1-4; D call uncertain. Germline V gene lookup returns CDR1 KGHSH and CDR2 LQKENI. V gave up 3 bases and J gave up 4 bases, with 9 bases separating them. The CDR3 runs 14 residues. This CDR3 reads CASSPWRDNEKLFF. CDR3 nucleotides: TGTGCCAGCTCACCGTGGCGGGATAATGAAAAACTGTTTTTT.

With regard to this clone: Its ends do not fully match the called genes, so a read error is possible. The chain is built from TRBV30 and TRBJ2-3, with 7 bases lining up with TRBD2. Germline loops: CDR1 GTSNPN, CDR2 SVGIG (reference sequence). This CDR3 comprises 18 residues. In DNA, the CDR3 is TGTGCCTGGAGTTTTGTGCCCTTAGAGCGGGATAGCACACATACGCAGTATTTT. Its protein product is CAWSFVPLERDSTHTQYF.

As concerns this clone: One junction end does not reproduce the germline sequence, and a read error may be involved. This rearrangement joins TRBV7-9 to TRBJ2-7; no reliable D call. This CDR3 is built from 12 residues. CDR1 is SEHNR and CDR2 is FQNEAQ in the germline V gene (reference sequence). The CDR3 is CASILISYEHYF. CDR3 sequence (DNA): TGTGCCAGCATCTTAATCAGCTACGAGCATTACTTC.

The sample holds many counts of this clone. The chain employs TRBV11-2 and TRBJ1-6; TRBD1 agrees at 7 bases. This CDR3 has 15 amino acids. V was clipped by 5 bases and J by 8 bases; unmatched bases: 9. Germline V gives CDR1 SGHAT, CDR2 FQNNGV. CDR3 bases: TGTGCCAGCAGCCCCCCTCGGGACAGCGATTCACCCCTCCACTTT. It is translated as CASSPPRDSDSPLHF.

At least ten counts were recorded for this clone. Given a much more abundant clone one base away, this may be a read error. Without the conserved terminal phenylalanine or tryptophan, this CDR3 likely stems from a read error. This chain links TRBV20-1 with TRBJ2-7, with D maybe TRBD2 (7 bases). Germline V lookup: CDR1 DFQATT, CDR2 SNEGSKA (reference sequence). CDR3 length: 14 amino acids. The germline V and J ends were trimmed by 5 bases and 2 bases, with 16 bases remaining between them. The CDR3 coding sequence is TGCAGTGCTCAGCGGGACACGGGGACCTACGAGCAGTACTCC. Translating it yields CSAQRDTGTYEQYS.

The V and J genes are TRBV6-1 and TRBJ2-7; maybe TRBD2 (6 bases). The CDR3 covers 11 residues. The V gene's germline CDR1 is MNHNS and CDR2 SASEGT. V was trimmed by 8 bases and J by 4 bases, leaving 9 bases between them. This CDR3 is CASPGTYEQYF. In nucleotides, the CDR3 is TGTGCCAGCCCCGGGACTTACGAGCAGTACTTC.

This clone has at least ten counts. CDR3 in amino acids: CSAMTGTQVDTEAFF. DNA of the CDR3: TGCAGTGCTATGACCGGGACACAGGTGGACACTGAAGCTTTCTTT. The chain links TRBV20-1 to TRBJ1-1, with D maybe TRBD1 (6 bases). Germline CDR1 and CDR2: DFQATT and SNEGSKA (reference sequence). This CDR3 has 15 residues. The V gene lost 4 bases and the J gene lost 3 bases, with 18 bases spanning the gap.

The V and J genes are TRBV5-6 and TRBJ1-2; D is perhaps TRBD1 (5 bases). Germline V CDR1 and CDR2: SGHDT, YYEEEE. The ends were cut back, 6 bases at V and 4 bases at J, with 13 bases in the middle. This CDR3 is built from 13 residues. In DNA, the CDR3 is TGTGCCAGCACCACGGGGGGAGTCTATGGCTACACCTTC. Translating it yields CASTTGGVYGYTF.

This clone was found a few times. This chain joins TRBV27 and TRBJ1-5; no clear D. The CDR3 is 15 residues long. V was trimmed by 0 bases and J by 0 bases, leaving 6 bases between them. Germline lookup yields CDR1 MNHEY and CDR2 SMNVEV (reference sequence). Here the CDR3 DNA reads TGTGCCAGCAGTTTATCCCGCGCTAGCAATCAGCCCCAGCATTTT. Translation gives CASSLSRASNQPQHF.

This clone was seen repeatedly, ten times or more. CDR3 nucleotide sequence: TGTGCCAGCAGCGAATACGGAGGGGAGCCCAACGTCCTGACTTTC. Its translation is CASSEYGGEPNVLTF. The chain employs TRBV6-2 or TRBV6-3 and TRBJ2-6; possible D gene TRBD2, 6 bases. Trimming left V 6 bases short and J 8 bases short, with 17 bases between. Germline V lookup: CDR1 MNHEY, CDR2 SVGEGT. The CDR3 runs to 15 residues.

This clone came up many times. The J gene is TRBJ2-5, the V gene TRBV4-2, with TRBD1 identical over 9 bases. Germline V CDR1 and CDR2: LGHNA, YNFKEQ. The CDR3 sequence is 16 residues long. The trim removed 0 bases at V and 4 bases at J, leaving 6 bases unmatched. In DNA form, the CDR3 reads TGTGCCAGCAGCCAAGAGTTGGGGACAGGGACAGAGACCCAGTACTTC. Its protein product is CASSQELGTGTETQYF.

The rearrangement uses TRBV15 and TRBJ1-2, with D hard to call. The CDR3 covers 13 residues. Trimming pared 5 bases from V and 5 bases from J, leaving 12 bases between. Germline assignment: CDR1 LNHNV and CDR2 YYDKDF (reference sequence). CDR3 in DNA: TGTGCCACCAGCGGTTCAGACGGATATGGCTACACCTTC. Its translation is CATSGSDGYGYTF.

This chain joins TRBV5-1 and TRBJ1-6; D possibly corresponds to TRBD1 (5 bases). Germline values: CDR1 SGHRS, CDR2 YFSETQ. The CDR3 has 13 amino acids. Trimming stripped 1 base from V and 10 bases from J, with 9 bases between. The CDR3 here is CASSLSDSSPLHF. CDR3 sequence (DNA): TGCGCCAGCAGCTTGTCCGACAGCTCACCCCTCCACTTT.

This clone was picked up many times. The sample contains more than one DNA sequence encoding this CDR3. This chain uses TRBV20-1 with TRBJ1-2; 7 bases agree with TRBD1. This CDR3 has 14 residues. Losses at the gene ends were 6 bases for V and 4 bases for J; bases not matched to a gene: 11. Looked up from germline, CDR1 is DFQATT and CDR2 is SNEGSKA (reference sequence). CDR3 DNA sequence: TGCAGTGCCTACTTGGGACAGACGAGCTATGGCTACACCTTC. As protein: CSAYLGQTSYGYTF.

At least ten counts were recorded for this clone. The chain combines TRBV20-1 with TRBJ2-7; a weak D match, TRBD2 (6 bases). Germline CDR1 is DFQATT and CDR2 is SNEGSKA (reference sequence). The CDR3 length is 15 residues. V lost 6 bases to trimming and J lost 6 bases, with 24 bases between them. The CDR3 DNA follows: TGCAGTGCGTGGAGACTAGTTCCAGGGAGCGGCGAGCAGTACTTC. It encodes CSAWRLVPGSGEQYF.

Many counts were recorded for this clone. The chain is built from TRBV6-5 and TRBJ2-1; TRBD1 matches at 7 bases. The germline V gene has CDR1 MNHEY and CDR2 SVGAGI. This CDR3 comprises 14 residues. The V and J ends lost 0 bases and 9 bases, in that order; junction bases with no gene match: 5. CDR3 sequence: CASSYSAGGGEQFF. CDR3 DNA: TGTGCCAGCAGTTACTCGGCAGGGGGTGGTGAGCAGTTCTTC.

There are many counts of this clone. This chain links TRBV20-1 with TRBJ2-1; D perhaps matches TRBD2 (6 bases). Germline-derived CDR1 and CDR2 are DFQATT and SNEGSKA (reference sequence). Trimming removed 0 bases at V and 12 bases at J, with 18 bases between. CDR3 size: 14 residues. The CDR3 loop is CSARDISGEVGQFF. CDR3 sequence (DNA): TGCAGTGCTAGAGATATTAGCGGAGAGGTTGGGCAGTTCTTC.

V and J are TRBV6-1 and TRBJ1-1, with D tentatively TRBD1 (5 bases). Germline-derived CDR1 and CDR2 are MNHNS and SASEGT. The CDR3 covers 13 residues. V was clipped by 4 bases and J by 0 bases, with 6 bases between them. The CDR3 DNA reads as TGTGCCAGCAGTGTCAGGGTGAACACTGAAGCTTTCTTT. This codes for CASSVRVNTEAFF.